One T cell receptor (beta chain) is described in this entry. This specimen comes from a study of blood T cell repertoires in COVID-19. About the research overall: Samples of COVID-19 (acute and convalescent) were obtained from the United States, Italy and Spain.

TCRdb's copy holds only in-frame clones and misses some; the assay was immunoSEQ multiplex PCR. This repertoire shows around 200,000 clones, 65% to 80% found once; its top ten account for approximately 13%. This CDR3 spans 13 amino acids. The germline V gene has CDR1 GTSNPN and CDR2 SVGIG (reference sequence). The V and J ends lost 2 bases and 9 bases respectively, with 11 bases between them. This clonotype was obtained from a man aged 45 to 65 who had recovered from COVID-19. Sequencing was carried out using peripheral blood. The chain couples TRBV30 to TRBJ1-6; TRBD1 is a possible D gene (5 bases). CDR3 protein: CAWSPSGFSPLHF. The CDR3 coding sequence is TGTGCCTGGAGTCCATCAGGGTTTTCACCCCTCCACTTT.